This TCR beta chain was found in a study of blood T cell repertoires in COVID-19. Study-level background: The United States, Italy and Spain provided the acute and convalescent COVID-19 samples. PBMCs, B-cell-depleted T cells, or T cells were the source of the cDNA or gDNA that made up the material.

Assay: immunoSEQ multiplex PCR; the TCRdb copy retains only in-frame clones and omits some. The sample consists of approximately 390,000 clones, just under 90% of them appearing once. Recruits, aged roughly 18 to 90 years, lived in under 25 US areas. Two negative PCRs, clearance, or symptom resolution characterized the recovered Cohort 3 donors. The sequencing input was PBMCs or T cells enriched from blood (not recorded which). The receptor's source is a woman aged 45-65 years who had recovered from COVID-19.

CDR3 nucleotides: TGTGCCAGCAGCCTCGGTGAAAACACCATATATTTT. Translation gives CASSLGENTIYF. The gene calls are TRBV3-1 (or the pseudogene TRBV3-2) and TRBJ1-3; D not certain. Trimming cost V 4 bases and J 6 bases, with 7 bases left between them. The CDR3 has 12 amino acids. Germline V lookup: CDR1 LGHDT, CDR2 YNNKEL (reference sequence).